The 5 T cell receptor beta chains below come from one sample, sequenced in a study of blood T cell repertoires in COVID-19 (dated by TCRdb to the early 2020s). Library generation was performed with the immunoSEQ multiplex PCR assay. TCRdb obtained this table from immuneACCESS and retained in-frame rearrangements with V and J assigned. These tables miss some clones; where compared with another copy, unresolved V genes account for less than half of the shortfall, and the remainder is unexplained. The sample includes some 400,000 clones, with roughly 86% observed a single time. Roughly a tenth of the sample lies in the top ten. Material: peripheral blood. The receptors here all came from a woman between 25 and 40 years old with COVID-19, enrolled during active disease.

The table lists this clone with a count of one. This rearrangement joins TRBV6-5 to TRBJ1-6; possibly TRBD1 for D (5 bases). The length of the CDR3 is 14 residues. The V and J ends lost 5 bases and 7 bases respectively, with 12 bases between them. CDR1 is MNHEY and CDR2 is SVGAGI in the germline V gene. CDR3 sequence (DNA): TGTGCCAGCAGTAGGAAGGGGAAGAATTCACCCCTCCACTTT. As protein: CASSRKGKNSPLHF.

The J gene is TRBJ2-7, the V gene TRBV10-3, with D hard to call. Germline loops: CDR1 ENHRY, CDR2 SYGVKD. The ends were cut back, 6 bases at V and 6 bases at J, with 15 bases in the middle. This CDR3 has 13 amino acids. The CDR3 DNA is TGTGCCATCAGCGAGAGAGGTGATTCCGAGCAGTACTTC. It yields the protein CAISERGDSEQYF.

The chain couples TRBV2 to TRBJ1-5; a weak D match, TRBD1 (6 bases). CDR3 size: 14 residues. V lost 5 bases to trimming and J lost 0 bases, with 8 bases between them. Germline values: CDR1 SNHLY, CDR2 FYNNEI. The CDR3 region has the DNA TGTGCCAGCAGTTACAGGGATAGCAATCAGCCCCAGCATTTT. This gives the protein CASSYRDSNQPQHF.

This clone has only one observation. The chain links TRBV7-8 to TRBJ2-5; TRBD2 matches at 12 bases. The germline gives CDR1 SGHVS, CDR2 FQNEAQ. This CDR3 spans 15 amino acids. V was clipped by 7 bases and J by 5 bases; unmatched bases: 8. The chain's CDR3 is CASNLAGGPGETQYF. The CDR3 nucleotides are TGTGCCAGCAACCTAGCGGGAGGGCCGGGGGAGACCCAGTACTTC.

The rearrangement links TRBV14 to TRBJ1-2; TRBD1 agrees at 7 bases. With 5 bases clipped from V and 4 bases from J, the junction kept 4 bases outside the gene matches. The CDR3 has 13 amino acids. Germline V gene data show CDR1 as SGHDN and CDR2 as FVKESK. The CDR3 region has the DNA TGTGCCAGCAGCTACCGACAGGGCTATGGCTACACCTTC. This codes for CASSYRQGYGYTF.